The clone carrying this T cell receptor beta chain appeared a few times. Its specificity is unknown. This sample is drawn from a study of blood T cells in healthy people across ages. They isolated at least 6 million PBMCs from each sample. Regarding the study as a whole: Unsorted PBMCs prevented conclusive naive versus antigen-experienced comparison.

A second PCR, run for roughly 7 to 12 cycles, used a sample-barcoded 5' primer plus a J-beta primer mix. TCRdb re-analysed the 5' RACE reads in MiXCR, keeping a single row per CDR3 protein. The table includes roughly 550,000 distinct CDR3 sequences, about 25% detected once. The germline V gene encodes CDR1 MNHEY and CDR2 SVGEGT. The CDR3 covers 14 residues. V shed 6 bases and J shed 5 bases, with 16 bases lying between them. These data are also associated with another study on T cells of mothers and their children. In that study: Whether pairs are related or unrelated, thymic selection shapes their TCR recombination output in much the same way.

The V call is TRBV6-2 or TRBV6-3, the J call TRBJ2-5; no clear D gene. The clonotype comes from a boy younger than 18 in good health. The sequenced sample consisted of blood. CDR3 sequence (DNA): TGTGCCAGCAGGGCCCTTTTCGGGCTGGAGACCCAGTACTTC. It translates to CASRALFGLETQYF.